A single sample gave rise to the 25 T cell receptor beta chains below, sequenced in a study of OX40 agonist ivuxolimab in advanced cancers. Sequenced by immunoSEQ multiplex PCR; TCRdb stores in-frame clones only, minus some. Of 55,000 to 70,000 clones in the sample, more than 75% were seen once. The input for sequencing was CD4+ or CD8+ T cells sorted from blood, taken in a trial of the OX40 agonist ivuxolimab. The receptors were gathered from an adult with an advanced solid tumor such as melanoma, head and neck, liver or kidney cancer.

The chain recombines TRBV7-3 with TRBJ2-1; the D is unclear. With 1 base removed from V and 7 bases from J, the gap between germline ends came to 11 bases. The CDR3 has 14 residues. From germline, CDR1 is SGHTA and CDR2 FQGTGA. CDR3 sequence reads: CASSLRIDQNEQFF. The CDR3 DNA reads TGTGCCAGCAGCTTAAGAATCGACCAGAATGAGCAGTTCTTC.

The chain combines TRBV5-8 with TRBJ1-6, with TRBD1 as a possible D gene (5 bases). In germline, CDR1 is SGHTS, CDR2 YDEGEE. This CDR3 has 13 residues. Trimming stripped 0 bases from V and 10 bases from J, with 8 bases between. This CDR3 is CASSLAGRSPLHF. DNA for the CDR3: TGTGCCAGCAGCTTGGCAGGGCGCTCACCCCTCCACTTT.

The chain couples TRBV6-1 to TRBJ2-3; 7 bases map to TRBD1. Germline assignment: CDR1 MNHNS and CDR2 SASEGT. The CDR3 consists of 14 residues. V lost 4 bases to trimming and J lost 3 bases; unmatched junction nucleotides: 4. The CDR3 DNA reads TGTGCCAGCAGTGGACAGGGAAGGACAGATACGCAGTATTTT. Translating it yields CASSGQGRTDTQYF.

The chain links TRBV6-5 to TRBJ2-3, with D perhaps TRBD2 (5 bases). The germline V gene has CDR1 MNHEY and CDR2 SVGAGI. The CDR3 contains 13 residues. V lost 2 bases and J lost 6, with 9 bases in between. CDR3 residues: CASSYRSGDTQYF. The CDR3 coding sequence is TGTGCCAGCAGTTACCGTTCGGGGGATACGCAGTATTTT.

The rearrangement joins TRBV7-9 to TRBJ1-1; D is unclear. Germline CDR1 SEHNR, CDR2 FQNEAQ (reference sequence). CDR3 length: 13 residues. Trimming removed 2 bases at V and 1 base at J, with 5 bases between. CDR3 DNA: TGTGCCAGCAGCTTACAAGGGAACACTGAAGCTTTCTTT. It translates to CASSLQGNTEAFF.

This clone was seen only once. The chain uses TRBV6-1 and TRBJ1-2, with D possibly matching TRBD1 (5 bases). The V gene's germline CDR1 is MNHNS and CDR2 SASEGT. V lost 8 bases and J 7 bases, leaving 14 bases between the germline ends. The CDR3 has 12 amino acids. CDR3 region: CASRRGEVGYTF. The CDR3 DNA follows: TGTGCCAGCCGTAGGGGTGAAGTTGGCTACACCTTC.

This clone was recorded only once. This chain uses TRBV6-6 with TRBJ1-5; D call uncertain. Trimming took off 2 bases at V and 3 bases at J, with 11 bases between the two ends. CDR3 length equals 15 residues. Per the germline V gene, CDR1 is MNHNY and CDR2 is SVGAGI (reference sequence). The CDR3 sequence is CASSYRQPLNQPQHF. CDR3 nucleotide sequence: TGTGCCAGCAGTTACCGGCAACCTCTCAATCAGCCCCAGCATTTT.

This rearrangement joins TRBV6-1 to TRBJ2-7; D possibly corresponds to TRBD1 (5 bases). V lost 4 bases and J lost 2, with 15 bases in between. The germline gives CDR1 MNHNS, CDR2 SASEGT. The CDR3 runs to 15 residues. The CDR3, as DNA: TGTGCCAGCAGTGTCCTGGGGCAGGACACCTACGAGCAGTACTTC. This encodes CASSVLGQDTYEQYF.

The J gene is TRBJ2-1, the V gene TRBV7-2; weak D call: TRBD2 (6 bases). V lost 5 bases and J lost 9, with 17 bases in between. This CDR3 has 14 amino acids. In germline, CDR1 is SGHTA, CDR2 FQGNSA. The CDR3 sequence is CASSITGTEGEQFF. In DNA form, the CDR3 reads TGTGCCAGCAGCATCACCGGGACTGAGGGTGAGCAGTTCTTC.

The chain joins TRBV5-5 to TRBJ1-4; D not certain. The V gene lost 2 bases and the J gene lost 8 bases, with 10 bases spanning the gap. The CDR3 has 13 amino acids. The germline V gene encodes CDR1 SGHKS and CDR2 YYEKEE (reference sequence). The CDR3 loop is CASSFRGDEKLFF. The CDR3 coding sequence is TGTGCCAGCAGCTTCCGGGGAGACGAAAAACTGTTTTTT.

V gene TRBV7-3 combines with J gene TRBJ2-3; 10 bases are a match to TRBD2. There are 17 residues in the CDR3. Germline V gives CDR1 SGHTA, CDR2 FQGTGA. V lost 4 bases and J lost 6; bases outside the gene matches: 13. CDR3 amino acids: CASSSSPTSGPFDTQYF. Written as DNA, the CDR3 is TGTGCCAGCAGCTCCAGCCCGACTAGCGGGCCGTTTGATACGCAGTATTTT.

V usage is TRBV5-5 and J usage is TRBJ2-1; the match to TRBD2 covers 11 bases. The CDR3 contains 15 residues. Trimming at V came to 2 bases and at J to 2 bases, leaving 0 bases not matched to a gene. From germline, CDR1 is SGHKS and CDR2 YYEKEE (reference sequence). CDR3 sequence (DNA): TGTGCCAGCAGCTTTAGCGGGGGGGCCTACAATGAGCAGTTCTTC. This encodes CASSFSGGAYNEQFF.

This clone has a handful of counts. This rearrangement joins TRBV19 to TRBJ2-2, with D maybe TRBD1 (5 bases). Trimming took off 3 bases at V and 6 bases at J, with 11 bases between the two ends. Germline CDR1 LNHDA, CDR2 SQIVND (reference sequence). This CDR3 is built from 14 residues. This chain's CDR3 is CASSMYTGAGELFF. The CDR3 DNA is TGTGCCAGTAGTATGTATACAGGCGCCGGGGAGCTGTTTTTT.

This chain links TRBV7-9 with TRBJ1-1, with 9 bases fitting TRBD1. CDR3 length: 16 amino acids. J was trimmed by 1 base and V by 5 bases; bases with no gene match: 8. Germline CDR1 and CDR2: SEHNR and FQNEAQ (reference sequence). The CDR3 coding sequence is TGTGCCAGCAGCACATACAGGGGGCGCGGGAACACTGAAGCTTTCTTT. This translates into CASSTYRGRGNTEAFF.

J is TRBJ1-6 and V is TRBV10-3; D gene uncertain. From germline, CDR1 is ENHRY and CDR2 SYGVKD. CDR3 length equals 15 residues. V lost 3 bases, J lost 8 bases, and 14 bases lay in between. Written as DNA, the CDR3 is TGTGCCATCAGTGATAACGGGTTTGTAGATTCACCCCTCCACTTT. Its translation is CAISDNGFVDSPLHF.

This clone appeared a single time. The chain is built from TRBV4-3 and TRBJ2-7, with D maybe TRBD1 (5 bases). The CDR3 runs to 13 residues. Germline CDR1 reads LGHNA; CDR2 reads YSLEER. Trimming stripped 1 base from V and 3 bases from J, with 7 bases between. CDR3 residues: CASSQARDYEQYF. DNA of the CDR3: TGCGCCAGCAGCCAAGCCAGGGACTACGAGCAGTACTTC.

The chain couples TRBV6-5 to TRBJ1-6; tentatively, D is TRBD1 (6 bases). CDR1 and CDR2 from the germline V gene are MNHEY and SVGAGI. The germline V and J ends were trimmed by 2 bases and 9 bases, with 14 bases remaining between them. The length of the CDR3 is 15 residues. The CDR3: CASSYLRGLGSPLHF. The DNA for the CDR3 is TGTGCCAGCAGTTACCTCAGGGGTTTAGGTTCACCCCTCCACTTT.

The chain recombines TRBV5-1 with TRBJ1-1; D ambiguous. From germline, CDR1 is SGHRS and CDR2 YFSETQ. CDR3 size: 15 residues. Trimming removed 0 bases from V and 1 base from J, with 10 bases in between. CDR3 region: CASSLAGGRNTEAFF. The CDR3 DNA reads as TGCGCCAGCAGCTTGGCGGGCGGACGGAACACTGAAGCTTTCTTT.

The chain couples TRBV14 to TRBJ1-5; D is ambiguous. Germline V lookup: CDR1 SGHDN, CDR2 FVKESK. The CDR3 loop spans 12 amino acids. V lost 3 bases to trimming and J lost 4 bases, with 4 bases between them. CDR3 protein: CASSQRNQPQHF. CDR3 sequence (DNA): TGTGCCAGCAGCCAGCGAAATCAGCCCCAGCATTTT.

The gene calls are TRBV19 and TRBJ1-3, with a possible D match to TRBD1 (6 bases). The germline V gene has CDR1 LNHDA and CDR2 SQIVND (reference sequence). The CDR3 is made up of 17 amino acids. V gave up 11 bases and J gave up 0 bases, with 23 bases separating them. The CDR3 bases are TGTGCCCCGGGTGGAGGGGGGGGCGAAAGCTCTGGAAACACCATATATTTT. Its protein is CAPGGGGGESSGNTIYF. Looking up the rest from reference TRBV19 and TRBJ1-3 gives the full variable domain: DGGITQSPKYLFRKEGQNVTLSCEQNLNHDAMYWYRQDPGQGLRLIYYSQIVNDFQKGDIAEGYSVSREKKESFPLTVTSAQKNPTAFYLCAPGGGGGESSGNTIYFGEGSWLTVV.

The V call is TRBV10-3, the J call TRBJ2-3; 11 bases match TRBD1. The ends lost 6 bases at V and 6 bases at J; junction bases unmatched: 11. The CDR3 has 16 amino acids. CDR1 is ENHRY, CDR2 SYGVKD, per germline. CDR3 loop: CAIRGQGARLSDTQYF. The CDR3 region has the DNA TGTGCCATCAGAGGACAGGGGGCGCGGCTTTCGGATACGCAGTATTTT.

Remarks on this clone: The sample contains more than one DNA sequence encoding this CDR3. This chain joins TRBV28 and TRBJ1-2; D is perhaps TRBD1 (5 bases). Trimming removed 6 bases from V and 4 bases from J, with 9 bases in between. CDR1 is MDHEN, CDR2 SYDVKM, per germline. The CDR3 has 12 residues. CDR3 region: CASSLGGYGYTF. CDR3 in DNA: TGTGCCAGCAGCCTCGGGGGCTATGGCTACACCTTC.

CDR3 amino acids: CSARDPYEQYF. In DNA form, the CDR3 reads TGCAGTGCTAGAGATCCTTACGAGCAGTACTTC. The rearrangement links TRBV20-1 to TRBJ2-7; D is ambiguous. The CDR3 is 11 residues long. The ends were cut back, 0 bases at V and 4 bases at J, with 4 bases in the middle. Germline V gives CDR1 DFQATT, CDR2 SNEGSKA (reference sequence).

This chain's CDR3 is CASSPGGRSSYNEQFF. The CDR3 nucleotides read TGTGCCAGCAGCCCCGGAGGCCGGAGCTCCTACAATGAGCAGTTCTTC. The gene calls are TRBV5-4 and TRBJ2-1, with D possibly being TRBD2 (5 bases). The CDR3 loop spans 16 amino acids. Germline V lookup: CDR1 SGHNT, CDR2 YYREEE (reference sequence). V was clipped by 4 bases and J by 0 bases, with 14 bases between them.

Only one count was recorded for this clone. The chain carries TRBV30 and TRBJ2-7, with D maybe TRBD2 (6 bases). CDR1 GTSNPN and CDR2 SVGIG come from the germline V gene (reference sequence). The V gene lost 3 bases and the J gene lost 2 bases, with 20 bases spanning the gap. CDR3 size: 16 residues. CDR3 in amino acids: CAWRSEVGRLAYEQYF. CDR3 sequence (DNA): TGTGCCTGGAGATCAGAGGTGGGGAGGCTAGCCTACGAGCAGTACTTC.